This T cell receptor beta chain was found in a study of blood T cell repertoires in COVID-19. Using immunoSEQ multiplex PCR, the repertoire was profiled, and TCRdb retains in-frame clones only, with some absent. The data show some 300,000 clones, with about 90% seen just once and roughly 0.94% held by the top ten. The CDR3 loop spans 15 amino acids. CDR1 SGHDT and CDR2 YYEEEE come from the germline V gene. Between the trimmed V and J ends, which lost 1 base and 8 bases, there was a span of 16 bases. The chain joins TRBV5-6 to TRBJ1-5; maybe TRBD1 (5 bases). Sequencing was done on a sample of PBMCs or T cells enriched from blood (not recorded which). This TCR was recovered from a woman aged 30 to 39 who had recovered from COVID-19. The DNA for the CDR3 is TGTGCCAGCAGCTTGTTGTCGAACTGGGGGGAGCCCCAGCATTTT. It encodes CASSLLSNWGEPQHF.